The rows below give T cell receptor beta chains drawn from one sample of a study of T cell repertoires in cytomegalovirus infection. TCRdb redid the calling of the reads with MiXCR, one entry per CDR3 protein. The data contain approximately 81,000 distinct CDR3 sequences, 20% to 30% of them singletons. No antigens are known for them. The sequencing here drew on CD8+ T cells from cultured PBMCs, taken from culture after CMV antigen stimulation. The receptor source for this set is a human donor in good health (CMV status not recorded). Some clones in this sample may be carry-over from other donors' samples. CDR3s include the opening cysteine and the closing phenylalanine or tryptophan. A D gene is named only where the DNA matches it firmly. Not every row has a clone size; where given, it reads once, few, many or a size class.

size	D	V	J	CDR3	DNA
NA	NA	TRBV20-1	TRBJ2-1	CSALYNEQFF	TGCAGTGCCCTTTACAATGAGCAGTTCTTC
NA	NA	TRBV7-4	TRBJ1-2	CASSRGINYGYTF	TGTGCCAGCTCCCGGGGGATCAACTATGGCTACACCTTC
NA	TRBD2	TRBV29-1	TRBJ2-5	CSVDGLAGETQYF	TGCAGCGTTGATGGACTAGCGGGGGAGACCCAGTACTTC
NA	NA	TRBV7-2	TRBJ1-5	CVSSLASGGQPQHF	TGTGTCAGCAGCTTAGCGAGTGGGGGACAGCCCCAGCATTTT
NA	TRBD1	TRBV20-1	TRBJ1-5	CSALGQPTWGNQPQHF	TGCAGTGCTTTGGGACAGCCGACCTGGGGCAATCAGCCCCAGCATTTT
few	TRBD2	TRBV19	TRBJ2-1	CASSPSGGANEQFF	TGTGCCAGTAGCCCTAGCGGGGGGGCAAATGAGCAGTTCTTC
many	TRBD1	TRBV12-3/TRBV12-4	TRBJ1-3	CASRLLTGANTIYF	TGTGCCAGCAGACTCCTGACAGGGGCAAACACCATATATTTT
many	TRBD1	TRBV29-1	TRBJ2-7	CSVEGDSTFYEQYF	TGCAGCGTTGAAGGGGACAGTACCTTCTACGAGCAGTACTTC
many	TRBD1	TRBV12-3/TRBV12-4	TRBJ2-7	CASSLARTGHGSDSYEQYF	TGTGCCAGCAGTTTAGCCCGGACAGGTCATGGGTCGGACTCCTACGAGCAGTACTTC
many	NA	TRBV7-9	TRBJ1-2	CASSLAEDGPNYGYTF	TGTGCCAGCAGCTTAGCAGAGGACGGACCTAACTATGGCTACACCTTC
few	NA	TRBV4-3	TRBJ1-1	CASSQDRSGIEAFF	TGCGCCAGCAGCCAAGATCGCTCCGGTATTGAAGCTTTCTTT
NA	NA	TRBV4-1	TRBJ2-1	CASSQGGAEQFF	TGCGCCAGCAGCCAAGGAGGGGCTGAGCAGTTCTTC
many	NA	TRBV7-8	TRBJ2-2	CASSLALMGGTGELFF	TGTGCCAGCAGCTTAGCGCTAATGGGGGGCACCGGGGAGCTGTTTTTT
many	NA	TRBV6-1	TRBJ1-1	CASSEDRSTNTEAFF	TGTGCCAGCAGTGAAGACAGGTCAACGAACACTGAAGCTTTCTTT
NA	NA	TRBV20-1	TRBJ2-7	CSARPLAGKSSYEQYF	TGCAGTGCTAGGCCCCTTGCCGGGAAAAGCTCCTACGAGCAGTACTTC
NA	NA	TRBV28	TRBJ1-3	CASSPGGGGSSGNTIYF	TGTGCCAGCAGTCCGGGAGGTGGTGGGAGCTCTGGAAACACCATATATTTT
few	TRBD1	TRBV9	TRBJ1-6	CASSARDRGYNSPLHF	TGTGCCAGCAGTGCCCGGGACAGGGGCTATAATTCACCCCTCCACTTT
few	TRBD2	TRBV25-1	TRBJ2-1	CASSDLAGVNEQFF	TGTGCCAGCAGTGATCTAGCGGGAGTTAATGAGCAGTTCTTC
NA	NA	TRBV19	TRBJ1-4	CASSTGATNEKLFF	TGTGCCAGTAGTACAGGGGCAACTAATGAAAAACTGTTTTTT
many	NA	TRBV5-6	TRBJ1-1	CASSLSLEAPEAFF	TGTGCCAGCAGCTTGAGTCTTGAAGCGCCTGAAGCTTTCTTT
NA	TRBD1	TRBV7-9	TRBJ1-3	CANSPRAGTGAGNTIYF	TGTGCCAACAGCCCGCGGGCCGGGACAGGGGCTGGAAACACCATATATTTT
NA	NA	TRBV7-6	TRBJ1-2	CASSNTTGTDTYGYTF	TGTGCCAGCAGCAATACGACCGGGACCGACACGTATGGCTACACCTTC
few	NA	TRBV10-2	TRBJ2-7	CASSESASVVYEQYF	TGCGCCAGCAGTGAGTCGGCTAGCGTCGTCTACGAGCAGTACTTC
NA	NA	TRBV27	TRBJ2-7	CASSSSAYEQYF	TGTGCCAGCAGTTCGAGTGCCTACGAGCAGTACTTC
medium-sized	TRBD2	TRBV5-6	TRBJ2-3	CASSSGTSGSDTQYF	TGTGCCAGCAGCTCCGGGACTAGCGGGTCAGATACGCAGTATTTT
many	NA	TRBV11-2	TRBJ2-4	CASSPEGVAKNIQYF	TGTGCCAGCAGCCCAGAGGGTGTAGCCAAAAACATTCAGTACTTC
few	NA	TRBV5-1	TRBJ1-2	CASSLPGRADGYTF	TGCGCCAGCAGCTTACCAGGGCGGGCTGATGGCTACACCTTC
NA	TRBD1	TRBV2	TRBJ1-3	CASSEDRQGFAIYF	TGTGCCAGCAGTGAGGACCGACAGGGATTTGCCATATATTTT
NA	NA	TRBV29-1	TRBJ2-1	CSVEGTRDSYNEQFF	TGCAGCGTTGAAGGGACAAGGGATTCATACAATGAGCAGTTCTTC
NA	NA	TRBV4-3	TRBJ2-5	CASSQDRSDLGTQYF	TGCGCCAGCAGCCAAGATAGATCAGACTTGGGGACCCAGTACTTC
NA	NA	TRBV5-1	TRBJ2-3	CASSPGRADTQYF	TGCGCCAGCAGCCCCGGGCGTGCAGATACGCAGTATTTT
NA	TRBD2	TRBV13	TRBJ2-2	CASSWGGNTGELFF	TGTGCCAGCAGCTGGGGGGGGAACACCGGGGAGCTGTTTTTT
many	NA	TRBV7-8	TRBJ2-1	CASSPIRGPYNEQFF	TGTGCCAGCAGCCCGATTCGAGGTCCCTACAATGAGCAGTTCTTC
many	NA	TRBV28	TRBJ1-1	CASSLPTGTPNTEAFF	TGTGCCAGCAGTTTACCTACCGGGACCCCTAACACTGAAGCTTTCTTT
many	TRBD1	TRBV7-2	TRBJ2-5	CASSSRQGLTQYF	TGTGCCAGCAGCTCTCGACAGGGGTTGACCCAGTACTTC
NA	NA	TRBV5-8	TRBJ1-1	CANIREEGTEAFF	TGTGCCAACATCAGGGAGGAGGGCACTGAAGCTTTCTTT
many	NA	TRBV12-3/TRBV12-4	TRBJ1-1	CASSFTGRVAEAFF	TGTGCCAGCAGTTTTACGGGACGGGTAGCTGAAGCTTTCTTT
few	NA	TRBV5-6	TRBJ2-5	CASSHGTGTSTQYF	TGTGCCAGCAGCCACGGAACAGGGACCTCGACCCAGTACTTC
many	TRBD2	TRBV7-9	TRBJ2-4	CASSYSGTVDKNIQYF	TGTGCCAGCAGTTATAGCGGGACGGTTGACAAAAACATTCAGTACTTC
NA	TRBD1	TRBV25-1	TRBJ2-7	CASSLGPGGPLEQYF	TGTGCCAGCAGTCTTGGTCCAGGGGGCCCTTTGGAGCAGTACTTC